These 24 T cell receptor beta chains were sequenced from one sample in a study of T cell responses to AZD1222 COVID-19 vaccine. Assay: immunoSEQ multiplex PCR; the TCRdb copy retains only in-frame clones and omits some. The sample has about 84,000 clones, approximately 90% seen once. The material sequenced was peripheral blood, taken on day 0 of AZD1222 vaccination. The source of these receptors is an adult in good health.

The chain links TRBV28 to TRBJ1-1; D might be TRBD1 (6 bases). V lost 6 bases, J lost 5 bases, and 10 bases lay in between. CDR3 length equals 12 residues. Germline V CDR1 and CDR2: MDHEN, SYDVKM. This CDR3 is CASREGGTEAFF. CDR3 DNA sequence: TGTGCCAGCAGGGAAGGGGGGACTGAAGCTTTCTTT.

The chain is built from TRBV6-2 or TRBV6-3 and TRBJ2-2, with D unresolved. This CDR3 is 16 amino acids long. V was shortened by 0 bases and J by 4 bases, with 12 bases between the two germline ends. Germline assignment: CDR1 MNHEY and CDR2 SVGEGT. The CDR3 nucleotides read TGTGCCAGCAGTTACTCGAGACGGACCGGCACCGGGGAGCTGTTTTTT. Amino acid sequence: CASSYSRRTGTGELFF.

The chain joins TRBV19 to TRBJ1-1; D is unclear. The CDR3 is 13 residues long. Trimming took 4 bases from V and 0 from J, leaving 6 bases between them. The germline V gene has CDR1 LNHDA and CDR2 SQIVND (reference sequence). DNA of the CDR3: TGTGCCAGTAGTAGTGTTCTGAACACTGAAGCTTTCTTT. It specifies CASSSVLNTEAFF.

This chain's CDR3 is CASSPVPGPNEKLFF. For the CDR3, the DNA is TGTGCCAGCAGCCCAGTGCCGGGACCAAATGAAAAACTGTTTTTT. V is TRBV7-8 and J is TRBJ1-4, with D perhaps TRBD1 (5 bases). The germline gives CDR1 SGHVS, CDR2 FQNEAQ. Deletions cut 5 bases from V and 5 bases from J, with 15 bases between. The CDR3 contains 15 residues.

J is TRBJ2-3 and V is TRBV18; no definite D call. The CDR3 has 14 amino acids. The V gene lost 2 bases and the J gene lost 5 bases, with 11 bases spanning the gap. Germline CDR1 KGHSH, CDR2 LQKENI. CDR3 DNA sequence: TGTGCCAGCTCACCAGGGATGGACGGAGATACGCAGTATTTT. Translating it yields CASSPGMDGDTQYF.

This clone was seen only once. The rearrangement uses TRBV3-1 (or the pseudogene TRBV3-2) and TRBJ1-2; D is unresolved. CDR3 length: 13 amino acids. The germline CDR1 and CDR2 sequences are LGHDT and YNNKEL (reference sequence). The ends were cut back, 4 bases at V and 3 bases at J, with 9 bases in the middle. The DNA for the CDR3 is TGTGCCAGCAGCCCGGGCACCTACTATGGCTACACCTTC. It codes for CASSPGTYYGYTF.

This clone was counted only a few times. The chain combines TRBV5-1 with TRBJ1-3, with D possibly TRBD1 on 6 matching bases. Trimming pared 0 bases from V and 4 bases from J, leaving 17 bases between. The CDR3 length is 17 residues. Germline CDR1 SGHRS, CDR2 YFSETQ. CDR3 residues: CASSLVPNRAPGNTIYF. The CDR3 DNA follows: TGCGCCAGCAGCTTGGTTCCCAACAGGGCGCCGGGAAACACCATATATTTT. Drawing the rest from reference TRBV5-1 and TRBJ1-3, the complete variable domain is KAGVTQTPRYLIKTRGQQVTLSCSPISGHRSVSWYQQTPGQGLQFLFEYFSETQRNKGNFPGRFSGRQFSNSRSEMNVSTLELGDSALYLCASSLVPNRAPGNTIYFGEGSWLTVV.

This rearrangement joins TRBV27 to TRBJ1-6; D is possibly TRBD1 (5 bases). The germline gives CDR1 MNHEY, CDR2 SMNVEV (reference sequence). The V and J ends lost 2 bases and 6 bases respectively, with 11 bases between them. CDR3 length equals 15 residues. The CDR3 bases are TGTGCCAGCAGTTTACCCCCGGGGCTTAATTCACCCCTCCACTTT. This encodes CASSLPPGLNSPLHF.

As DNA, the CDR3 is TGTGCCCCCCGGACGCCCCCCTACGAGCAGTACTTC. This codes for CAPRTPPYEQYF. The V gene is TRBV19, the J gene TRBJ2-7; no definite D call. The CDR3 extends over 12 amino acids. Trimming pared 11 bases from V and 2 bases from J, leaving 13 bases between. The germline gives CDR1 LNHDA, CDR2 SQIVND (reference sequence).

The table lists this clone with a few counts. The rearrangement joins TRBV11-3 to TRBJ1-1, with 7 nucleotides matching TRBD1. The CDR3 contains 15 residues. The germline CDR1 and CDR2 sequences are SGHNT and YENEEA. The trim removed 5 bases at V and 5 bases at J, leaving 11 bases unmatched. CDR3 bases: TGTGCCAGCAGCCCAGCGGGAGGGGGCAATACTGAAGCTTTCTTT. This encodes CASSPAGGGNTEAFF.

This chain connects TRBV5-6 to TRBJ2-2; D uncertain. CDR1 and CDR2 from the germline V gene are SGHDT and YYEEEE. Trimming shortened V by 5 bases and J by 1 base, and 12 bases separated the two germline ends. This CDR3 region has 15 residues. CDR3 bases: TGTGCCAGCAGTCTGGCAGAGCAGAACACCGGGGAGCTGTTTTTT. It codes for CASSLAEQNTGELFF.

The chain joins TRBV6-6 to TRBJ2-2, with D perhaps matching TRBD2 (6 bases). CDR3 size: 15 residues. Trimming took off 4 bases at V and 5 bases at J, with 14 bases between the two ends. Germline CDR1 is MNHNY and CDR2 is SVGAGI (reference sequence). The CDR3 DNA follows: TGTGCCAGCAGTTCCCGACTAGATTGGACCGGGGAGCTGTTTTTT. Translating it yields CASSSRLDWTGELFF.

The rearrangement joins TRBV6-6 to TRBJ1-2; TRBD1 might be the D (5 bases). Trimming removed 6 bases at V and 6 bases at J, with 11 bases between. Germline CDR1 MNHNY, CDR2 SVGAGI (reference sequence). The CDR3 totals 12 residues. The CDR3 is CASRSQDNGYTF. The CDR3 DNA reads as TGTGCCAGCAGATCACAGGATAATGGCTACACCTTC.

The chain employs TRBV5-6 and TRBJ2-1; 7 nucleotides line up with TRBD1. V lost 4 bases to trimming and J lost 0 bases; unmatched junction nucleotides: 4. CDR3 length equals 15 residues. Germline CDR1 SGHDT, CDR2 YYEEEE. CDR3 protein: CASSLGQSSYNEQFF. CDR3 DNA sequence: TGTGCCAGCAGCCTGGGACAGAGCTCCTACAATGAGCAGTTCTTC.

The rearrangement links TRBV4-3 to TRBJ1-1; D unclear. CDR1 is LGHNA and CDR2 is YSLEER in the germline V gene. Trimming stripped 3 bases from V and 2 bases from J, with 10 bases between. This CDR3 spans 14 amino acids. CDR3 in DNA: TGCGCCAGCAGCCATGGAGGTTTAAACACTGAAGCTTTCTTT. This codes for CASSHGGLNTEAFF.

The J gene is TRBJ2-1, the V gene TRBV30, with 10 bases fitting TRBD2. Germline V CDR1 and CDR2: GTSNPN, SVGIG (reference sequence). V shed 4 bases, J shed 3 bases, and the junction held 3 bases outside the gene matches. There are 14 residues in the CDR3. The CDR3 is CAWTRTSGYNEQFF. CDR3 DNA sequence: TGTGCCTGGACGAGGACTAGCGGCTACAATGAGCAGTTCTTC.

The CDR3 loop is CASSLAPQGRKNIQYF. The CDR3 DNA reads as TGTGCCAGCAGCTTAGCCCCGCAGGGGAGGAAAAACATTCAGTACTTC. The chain couples TRBV7-2 to TRBJ2-4; TRBD1 or TRBD2 may be the D gene (6 bases each). The CDR3 is made up of 16 amino acids. Trimming took off 0 bases at V and 4 bases at J, with 13 bases between the two ends. Germline V gene sequence: CDR1 SGHTA, CDR2 FQGNSA.

This chain connects TRBV4-1 to TRBJ1-1; 10 bases fit TRBD1. J lost 5 bases, V lost 1 base, and 4 bases had no gene match. Germline V gives CDR1 MGHRA, CDR2 YSYEKL. There are 15 residues in the CDR3. The CDR3 nucleotides are TGCGCCAGCAGCCAAGGACAGGGGGCGCGTACTGAAGCTTTCTTT. It specifies CASSQGQGARTEAFF.

The chain uses TRBV3-1 (or the pseudogene TRBV3-2) and TRBJ2-7; the D gene is possibly TRBD1 (7 bases). Trimming took off 3 bases at V and 3 bases at J, with 12 bases between the two ends. The CDR3 is 14 amino acids. Germline V gene sequence: CDR1 LGHDT, CDR2 YNNKEL (reference sequence). The CDR3 is CASSHGGQYYEQYF. In DNA, the CDR3 is TGTGCCAGCAGCCACGGGGGACAGTACTACGAGCAGTACTTC.

The genes are TRBV3-1 (or the pseudogene TRBV3-2) and TRBJ1-1; TRBD1 agrees at 9 bases. The CDR3 totals 14 residues. After removal of 4 bases from V and 5 bases from J, the junction contained 5 bases not matched to a gene. CDR1 is LGHDT and CDR2 is YNNKEL in the germline V gene (reference sequence). The CDR3 reads CASSPRDRVTEAFF. The CDR3 DNA reads TGTGCCAGCAGCCCCCGGGACAGGGTAACTGAAGCTTTCTTT.

The genes are TRBV24-1 and TRBJ1-5; D is undetermined. Germline-derived CDR1 and CDR2 are KGHDR and SFDVKD. The CDR3 contains 16 residues. Between the trimmed V and J ends, which lost 9 bases and 0 bases, there was a span of 17 bases. For the CDR3, the DNA is TGTGCCACCCCCCCCCGGCAGCTTTATAGCAATCAGCCCCAGCATTTT. This codes for CATPPRQLYSNQPQHF.

This clone showed up just once. V gene TRBV18 combines with J gene TRBJ1-2; weak D call: TRBD1 (5 bases). CDR1 KGHSH and CDR2 LQKENI come from the germline V gene. Trimming removed 4 bases from V and 4 bases from J, with 16 bases in between. The CDR3 has 15 amino acids. In DNA form, the CDR3 reads TGTGCCAGCTCACTTAACAGGCCCGCAACCTATGGCTACACCTTC. This sequence encodes CASSLNRPATYGYTF.

The rearrangement uses TRBV27 and TRBJ1-6; 9 bases match TRBD1. Germline loops: CDR1 MNHEY, CDR2 SMNVEV (reference sequence). V was clipped by 2 bases and J by 13 bases; unmatched bases: 9. The CDR3 is 15 amino acids. DNA of the CDR3: TGTGCCAGCAGTTTAGCCCGCGGACAGGGGACCCCCCTCCACTTT. It encodes CASSLARGQGTPLHF.

The chain is built from TRBV11-2 and TRBJ2-2; 9 bases are shared with TRBD2. This CDR3 has 16 residues. Trimming cost V 1 base and J 0 bases; bases outside gene matches: 0. Germline values: CDR1 SGHAT, CDR2 FQNNGV. The CDR3 DNA reads TGTGCCAGCAGCTTAGCTAGCGGGACGAACACCGGGGAGCTGTTTTTT. This translates into CASSLASGTNTGELFF.